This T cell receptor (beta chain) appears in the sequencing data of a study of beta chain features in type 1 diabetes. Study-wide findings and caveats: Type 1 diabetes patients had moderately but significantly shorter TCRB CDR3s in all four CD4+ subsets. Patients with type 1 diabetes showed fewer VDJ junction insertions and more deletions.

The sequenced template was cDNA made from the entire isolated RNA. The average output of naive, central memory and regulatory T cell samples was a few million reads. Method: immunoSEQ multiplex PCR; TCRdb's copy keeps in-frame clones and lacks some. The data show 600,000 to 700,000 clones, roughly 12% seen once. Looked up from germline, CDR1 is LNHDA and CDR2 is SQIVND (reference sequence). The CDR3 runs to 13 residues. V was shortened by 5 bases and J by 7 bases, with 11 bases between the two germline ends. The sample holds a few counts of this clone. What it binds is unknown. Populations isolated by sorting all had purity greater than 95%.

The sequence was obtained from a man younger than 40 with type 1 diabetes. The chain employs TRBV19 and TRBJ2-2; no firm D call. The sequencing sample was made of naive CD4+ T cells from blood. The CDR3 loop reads CASSPGSGGELFF. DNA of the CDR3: TGTGCCAGTAGTCCCGGATCGGGCGGGGAGCTGTTTTTT.